Listed here are 13 T cell receptor beta chains from one sample, sequenced in a study of blood T cell repertoires in COVID-19 (dated by TCRdb to 2018 to 2021). The library was made by the immunoSEQ multiplex PCR assay. TCRdb carries this immuneACCESS record with in-frame sequences only. Its versions omit some clonotypes, under half of them owing to an unresolved V gene in the studies checked, with the rest unexplained. In all, the sample holds under 45,000 clones, and 65% to 90% of those were seen once. About 4.8% of the sample belongs to the ten largest clones. Input material: peripheral blood. The receptors here all came from a man aged 35 to 55 with active COVID-19.

The rearrangement uses TRBV6-5 and TRBJ1-2, with D possibly being TRBD1 (5 bases). The V and J ends lost 8 bases and 4 bases respectively, with 14 bases between them. The CDR3 length is 13 residues. The V gene's germline CDR1 is MNHEY and CDR2 SVGAGI. The CDR3 loop reads CASLSEGLYGYTF. Written as DNA, the CDR3 is TGTGCCAGCCTTTCGGAGGGGCTCTATGGCTACACCTTC.

The rearrangement joins TRBV7-9 to TRBJ2-5; tentatively, D is TRBD2 (5 bases). CDR3 length: 15 residues. The germline V and J ends were trimmed by 2 bases and 4 bases, with 14 bases remaining between them. In germline, CDR1 is SEHNR, CDR2 FQNEAQ (reference sequence). This chain's CDR3 is CASSLIVGDGETQYF. In nucleotides, the CDR3 is TGTGCCAGCAGCTTAATTGTCGGGGATGGAGAGACCCAGTACTTC. The complete variable domain, with remaining parts taken from reference TRBV7-9 and TRBJ2-5, reads DTGVSQNPRHKITKRGQNVTFRCDPISEHNRLYWYRQTLGQGPEFLTYFQNEAQLEKSRLLSDRFSAERPKGSFSTLEIQRTEQGDSAMYLCASSLIVGDGETQYFGPGTRLLVL.

The rearrangement joins TRBV9 to TRBJ1-2; D is perhaps TRBD1 (6 bases). Deletions cut 0 bases from V and 3 bases from J, with 9 bases between. The CDR3 contains 14 residues. Germline-derived CDR1 and CDR2 are SGDLS and YYNGEE. The CDR3 DNA follows: TGTGCCAGCAGCGTAGGTCACAGGGACTATGGCTACACCTTC. It encodes CASSVGHRDYGYTF.

The chain joins TRBV5-1 to TRBJ2-7; TRBD2 aligns across 12 bases. The CDR3 has 14 residues. V trimming: 0 bases; J trimming: 5 bases; junction bases outside the gene matches: 0. Germline values: CDR1 SGHRS, CDR2 YFSETQ. CDR3 nucleotide sequence: TGCGCCAGCAGCTTGGGACTAGCGGGAGACGAGCAGTACTTC. Translation gives CASSLGLAGDEQYF.

The chain combines TRBV28 with TRBJ2-5; TRBD1 matches at 12 bases. The germline V gene encodes CDR1 MDHEN and CDR2 SYDVKM. Trimming cost V 5 bases and J 4 bases; bases outside gene matches: 5. There are 15 residues in the CDR3. The CDR3 bases are TGTGCCAGCAGTCCCGGGGACAGGGGGCGAGAGACCCAGTACTTC. This codes for CASSPGDRGRETQYF.

The chain is built from TRBV5-1 and TRBJ2-7; 8 bases map to TRBD1. The CDR3 covers 17 residues. Germline loops: CDR1 SGHRS, CDR2 YFSETQ. V lost 4 bases to trimming and J lost 2 bases; unmatched junction nucleotides: 14. CDR3 loop: CASSPTERTGSPYEQYF. CDR3 in DNA: TGCGCCAGCAGCCCCACCGAAAGGACAGGGAGCCCCTACGAGCAGTACTTC.

The rearrangement uses TRBV19 and TRBJ1-1, with a tentative D call TRBD1 (6 bases). Germline lookup yields CDR1 LNHDA and CDR2 SQIVND (reference sequence). V lost 7 bases and J lost 4, with 19 bases in between. The CDR3 runs to 15 residues. CDR3 nucleotides: TGTGCCAGTAAAGCGGGGGGCAGGGAGGGCACTGAAGCTTTCTTT. This gives the protein CASKAGGREGTEAFF.

The chain couples TRBV28 to TRBJ2-7; the D gene is possibly TRBD2 (7 bases). The CDR3 spans 11 residues. Germline CDR1 and CDR2: MDHEN and SYDVKM. Trimming pared 8 bases from V and 8 bases from J, leaving 13 bases between. CDR3 protein: CASGGAGKQYF. CDR3 nucleotide sequence: TGTGCCAGCGGGGGGGCCGGTAAGCAGTACTTC.

The genes are TRBV28 and TRBJ2-7, with 8 bases that match TRBD1. Germline values: CDR1 MDHEN, CDR2 SYDVKM. Germline trimming cut 6 bases from V and 6 bases from J; bases unmatched to any gene: 10. This CDR3 comprises 14 residues. The CDR3, as DNA: TGTGCCAGCAGGAGGGGCAGGGGGCTTCGCGAGCAGTACTTC. It is translated as CASRRGRGLREQYF.

A note on this clone: Distinct nucleotide sequences in the sample also encode this CDR3. The chain combines TRBV19 with TRBJ1-2, with D possibly TRBD1 on 5 matching bases. Germline values: CDR1 LNHDA, CDR2 SQIVND (reference sequence). This CDR3 spans 17 amino acids. V dropped 8 bases and J dropped 4 bases, with 26 bases sitting between them. The DNA of the CDR3 is TGTGCCAGTCCTCTGAGTAAGGGGCCCCTTTTTAGCTATGGCTACACCTTC. This sequence encodes CASPLSKGPLFSYGYTF. The full variable domain, completed using reference TRBV19 and TRBJ1-2, is DGGITQSPKYLFRKEGQNVTLSCEQNLNHDAMYWYRQDPGQGLRLIYYSQIVNDFQKGDIAEGYSVSREKKESFPLTVTSAQKNPTAFYLCASPLSKGPLFSYGYTFGSGTRLTVV.

This clone was seen a handful of times. The CDR3, as DNA: TGCGCCAGCAGCCCAGTAGGGGGTCTTAATGAAAAACTGTTTTTT. Amino acid sequence: CASSPVGGLNEKLFF. The chain joins TRBV4-1 to TRBJ1-4; D might be TRBD1 (6 bases). Germline V gene sequence: CDR1 MGHRA, CDR2 YSYEKL. The germline V and J ends were trimmed by 4 bases and 4 bases, with 13 bases remaining between them. The CDR3 runs to 15 residues.

The V call is TRBV19, the J call TRBJ1-5; no definite D call. The ends were cut back, 4 bases at V and 5 bases at J, with 6 bases in the middle. This CDR3 is built from 12 residues. The V gene's germline CDR1 is LNHDA and CDR2 SQIVND (reference sequence). The CDR3 is CASSRPDQPQHF. CDR3 nucleotide sequence: TGTGCCAGTAGTAGGCCTGATCAGCCCCAGCATTTT.

This sequence joins TRBV11-2 and TRBJ2-1; 7 positions match TRBD2. This CDR3 contains 13 residues. Losses at the gene ends were 3 bases for V and 14 bases for J; bases not matched to a gene: 10. Per the germline V gene, CDR1 is SGHAT and CDR2 is FQNNGV. The CDR3 is CASSLTSLGEEFF. The CDR3 coding sequence is TGTGCCAGCAGCTTGACTAGCCTAGGAGAGGAGTTCTTC.